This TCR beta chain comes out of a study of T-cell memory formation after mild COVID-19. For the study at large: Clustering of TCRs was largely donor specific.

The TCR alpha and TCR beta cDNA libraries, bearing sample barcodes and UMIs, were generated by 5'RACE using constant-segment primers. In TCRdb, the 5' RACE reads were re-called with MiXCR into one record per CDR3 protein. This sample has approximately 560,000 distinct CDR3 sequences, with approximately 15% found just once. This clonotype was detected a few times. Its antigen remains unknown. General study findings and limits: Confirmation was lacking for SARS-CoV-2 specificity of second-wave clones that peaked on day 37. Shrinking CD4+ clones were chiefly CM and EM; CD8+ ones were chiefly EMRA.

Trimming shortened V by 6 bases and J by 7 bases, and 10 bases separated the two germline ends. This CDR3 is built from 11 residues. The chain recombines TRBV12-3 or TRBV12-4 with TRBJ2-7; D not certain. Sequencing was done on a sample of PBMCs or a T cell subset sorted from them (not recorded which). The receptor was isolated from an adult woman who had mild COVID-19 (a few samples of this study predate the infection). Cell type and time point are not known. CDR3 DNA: TGTGCCAGCAGCGTAACGTGGGAGCAGTACTTC. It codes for CASSVTWEQYF.